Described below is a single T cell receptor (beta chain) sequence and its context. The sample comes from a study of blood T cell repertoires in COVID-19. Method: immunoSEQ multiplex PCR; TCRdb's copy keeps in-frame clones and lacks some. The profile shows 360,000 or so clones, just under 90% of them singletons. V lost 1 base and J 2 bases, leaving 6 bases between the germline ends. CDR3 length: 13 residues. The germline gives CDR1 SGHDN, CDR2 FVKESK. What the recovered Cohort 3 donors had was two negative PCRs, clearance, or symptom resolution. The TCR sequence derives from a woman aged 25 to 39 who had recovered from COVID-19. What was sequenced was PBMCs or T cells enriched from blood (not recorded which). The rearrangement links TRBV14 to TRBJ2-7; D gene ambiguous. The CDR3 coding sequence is TGTGCCAGCAGCCAAGTAAGCACCTACGAGCAGTACTTC. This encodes CASSQVSTYEQYF.